This TCR beta chain was observed in a study of blood T cells in healthy people across ages (dated by TCRdb to between 2014 and 2017). Background on the whole study: In model experiments, roughly one uniquely barcoded TCR beta cDNA molecule per two T cells was captured by template switching. Using the same blood draw, the study looked at two additional independent replicas of 1 million unique cDNA reads for two donors, one aged 18 to 30 and the other aged 80 or older. Age-related changes in TCR beta repertoire diversity were measured in the study by deep sequencing normalized with unique cDNA molecular identifiers. Donors were grouped into four age groups: young (average roughly 15 years), middle-aged (less than 40), aged (62) and long-lived (less than 85). What the work shows at the level of the full study, not this receptor alone: Because profiling used bulk unsorted PBMCs, naive and antigen-experienced compartments could not be compared conclusively. A strong correlation was found between observed TCR beta diversity and the percentage of naive T cells measured by flow cytometry. Compared with the aged group, the long-lived group had more naive CD4+ T cells, fewer expanded clones and increased TCR diversity, a pattern suggesting age selection. Total diversity estimates from one million sequenced T cells were considered lower bounds and underestimates. As age increased, observed TCR beta diversity per million T cells dropped in a roughly linear way, and a significant reduction was already evident by age about 36. Because the CMV infection status of the donors was unknown, age-related changes in expanded clonotypes may potentially have been confounded.

Per the germline V gene, SGHTA is the CDR1 and FQGNSA is the CDR2. From the cysteine through the phenylalanine, the CDR3 covers 19 amino acids. The DNA shown is the 57-base CDR3, in frame from base 1. Library generation was performed with 5' RACE. The sequencing machine was an Illumina HiSeq 2500. The second PCR ran for roughly 7 to 11 cycles and used a J-beta primer mix along with a sample-barcoded 5' primer. A unique molecular identifier was introduced onto each TCR beta cDNA molecule by a template-switch 5' adaptor carrying 12 random nucleotides. At least 2.5 million CDR3-containing paired-end reads were obtained from each sample. First-strand cDNA synthesis was performed from all RNA using the Mint cDNA synthesis kit, with priming by a TRBC-specific oligonucleotide. Following uracil-DNA glycosylase treatment, a first 18-cycle PCR with universal primers M1SS and BC2_uni_R was performed on all cDNA. In the original analysis: Normalization of each sample was performed by random selection of 1 million high-quality reads, each carrying a distinct molecular identifier. Reads sharing molecular identifiers were discarded rather than binned into consensus sequences. MiTCR, set to a Q25 quality threshold and the strictest error-elimination algorithm, was used for CDR3 identification, clonotype clustering and error correction. A nonparametric unseen species model with Euler transformation was used to estimate a lower bound on total TCR beta diversity. TCRdb itself trimmed the public reads at Q25 with fastp, ran MiXCR and retained productive beta chains. Identical CDR3 proteins give one entry, which carries the most common genes and DNA. Clone size and V and J calls follow TCRdb, not the original study. The table for this sample lists around 500,000 distinct CDR3 sequences; about a quarter of them were counted only once. The top ten hold approximately 4% of the sample.

Donors were a few dozen systemically healthy Caucasian individuals from Russia aged roughly 6 to 90 years. Each donor gave around 9.9 milliliters of peripheral blood, collected into EDTA-treated Vacutainer tubes. Ficoll-Paque density-gradient centrifugation was used to isolate PBMCs, with at least 6 million per sample. Trizol reagent was used to extract total RNA from PBMCs, with at least 6 micrograms per sample. Naive CD45RAhigh/CD27high T cell percentages were measured by flow cytometry on a PBMC aliquot from every donor. Details on this clonotype: Its binding antigen is unknown. Base qualities are not recorded, but no much larger clone differs from it by a single base.

Separately, the same data were catalogued under a study of T cells of mothers and their children. The second study, in turn, reports: Donors were nine systemically healthy Caucasian individuals: three mothers and their six children. cDNA synthesis consumed the entire amount of extracted RNA, loaded at around 1.5 ug RNA in each 15 ul reaction. In the second PCR, the M1S primer added sample barcodes and 2-4 random nucleotides. Over 9 million TCR beta CDR3 reads came from each mother, compared with about 3.2 million reads from each child. In both related and unrelated pairs, thymic selection shapes the output of TCR recombination in a similar way, with inherited differences having only a minor effect. Related mother-child pairs always showed normalized repertoire overlap that was slightly higher than in unrelated mother-child pairs, though the difference was never significant. No persistent microchimeric T cell clones were found, with a detection sensitivity of approximately 100 clones per million clonotypes. The study used deep NGS to compare TCR beta repertoires of mothers and children, seeking features distinguishing related mother-child pairs from unrelated individuals. Mothers averaged roughly 36 +/- 4 years of age and children averaged about 10 +/- 4 years. After adapter ligation was performed with NEBNext reagents, the libraries were sequenced on an Illumina HiSeq 2000 with 100+100 nt paired-end reads. Mother and child libraries were prepared a month apart and sequenced in separate runs to prevent cross-contamination. Between roughly 500,000 and 2,300,000 distinct TCR beta clonotypes were identified per donor. Naive TCR beta clonotypes were estimated from low-frequency clonotypes matched to each donor's FACS-determined naive share, without sorting.

The sample taken for sequencing was blood. The receptor was derived from a boy aged 2 to 10 in good health. The chain uses TRBV7-2 and TRBJ2-5, with 16 middle bases fitting TRBD2. The end of the DNA fits TRBJ2-7 better, so the J call may be wrong. In nucleotide form, the sequence is TGTGCCAGCAGCTTAGAGGGACTAGCGGGAGGGCCTCCCCCCTACGAGCAGTACTTC. This codes for CASSLEGLAGGPPPYEQYF.